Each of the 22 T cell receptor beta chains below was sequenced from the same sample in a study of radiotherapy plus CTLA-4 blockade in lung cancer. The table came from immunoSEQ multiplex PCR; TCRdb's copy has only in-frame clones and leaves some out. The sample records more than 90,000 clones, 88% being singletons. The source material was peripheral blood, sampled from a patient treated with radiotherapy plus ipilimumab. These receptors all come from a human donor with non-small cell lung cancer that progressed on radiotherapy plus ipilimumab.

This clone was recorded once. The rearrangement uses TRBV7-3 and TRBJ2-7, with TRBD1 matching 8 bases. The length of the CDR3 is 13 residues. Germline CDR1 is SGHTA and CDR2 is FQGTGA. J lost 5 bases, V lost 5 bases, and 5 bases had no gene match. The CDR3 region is CASSLSDRDEQYF. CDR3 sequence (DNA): TGTGCCAGCAGCCTCTCGGACAGGGACGAGCAGTACTTC.

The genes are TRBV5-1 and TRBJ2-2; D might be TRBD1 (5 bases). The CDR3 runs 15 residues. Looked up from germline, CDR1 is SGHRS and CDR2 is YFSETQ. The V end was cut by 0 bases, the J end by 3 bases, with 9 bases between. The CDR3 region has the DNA TGCGCCAGCAGCTTGGGACAGAGTTACACCGGGGAGCTGTTTTTT. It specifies CASSLGQSYTGELFF.

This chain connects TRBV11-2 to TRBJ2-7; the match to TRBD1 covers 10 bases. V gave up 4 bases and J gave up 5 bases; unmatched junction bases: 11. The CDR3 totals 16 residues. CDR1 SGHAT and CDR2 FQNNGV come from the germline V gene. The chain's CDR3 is CASSSRPGQGDDEQYF. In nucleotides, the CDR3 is TGTGCCAGCAGCTCCCGCCCTGGACAGGGGGATGACGAGCAGTACTTC. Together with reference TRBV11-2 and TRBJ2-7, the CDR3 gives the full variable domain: EAGVAQSPRYKIIEKRQSVAFWCNPISGHATLYWYQQILGQGPKLLIQFQNNGVVDDSQLPKDRFSAERLKGVDSTLKIQPAKLEDSAVYLCASSSRPGQGDDEQYFGPGTRLTVT.

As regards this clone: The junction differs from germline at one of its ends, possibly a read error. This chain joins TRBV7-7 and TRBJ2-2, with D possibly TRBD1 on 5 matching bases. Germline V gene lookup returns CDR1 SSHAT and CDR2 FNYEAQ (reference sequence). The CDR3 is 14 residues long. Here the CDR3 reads CASSLQENTGELFF. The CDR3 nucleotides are TGTGCTAGCAGCTTACAGGAGAACACCGGGGAGCTGTTTTTT.

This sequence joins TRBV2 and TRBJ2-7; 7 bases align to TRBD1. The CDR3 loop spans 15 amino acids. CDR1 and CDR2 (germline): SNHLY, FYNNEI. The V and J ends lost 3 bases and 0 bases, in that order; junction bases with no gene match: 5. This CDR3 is CASSDGTGASYEQYF. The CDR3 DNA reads TGTGCCAGCAGTGACGGTACAGGGGCCTCCTACGAGCAGTACTTC.

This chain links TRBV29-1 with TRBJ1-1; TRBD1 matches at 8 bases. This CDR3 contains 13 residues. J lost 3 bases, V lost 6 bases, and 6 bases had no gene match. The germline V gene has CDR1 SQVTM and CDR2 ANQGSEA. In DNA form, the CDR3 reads TGCAGCGTCCGACAGGGGCGGGACACTGAAGCTTTCTTT. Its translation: CSVRQGRDTEAFF.

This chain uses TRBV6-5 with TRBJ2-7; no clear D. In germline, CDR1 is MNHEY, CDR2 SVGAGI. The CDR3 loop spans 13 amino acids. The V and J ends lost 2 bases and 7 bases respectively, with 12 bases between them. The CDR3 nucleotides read TGTGCCAGCAGTTACGTCCCAACTGGTGAGCAGTACTTC. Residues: CASSYVPTGEQYF.

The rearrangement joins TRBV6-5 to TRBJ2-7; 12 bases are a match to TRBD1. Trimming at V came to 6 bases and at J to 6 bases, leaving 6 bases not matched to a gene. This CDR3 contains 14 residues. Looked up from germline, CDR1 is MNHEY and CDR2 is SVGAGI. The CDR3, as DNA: TGTGCCAGCAGCCGAGGGGACAGGGGGCGCGAGCAGTACTTC. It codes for CASSRGDRGREQYF.

The CDR3 DNA follows: TGTGCCAGCAGTCAAAGCGGGAGGCCCTCGCTCGATGTAGTAGCCAAAAACATTCAGTACTTC. Translating gives CASSQSGRPSLDVVAKNIQYF. The rearrangement links TRBV13 to TRBJ2-4, with TRBD2 matching 9 bases. The J segment lost 0 bases and the V segment lost 6 bases, leaving 21 bases of the junction unmatched. From germline, CDR1 is PRHDT and CDR2 FYEKMQ (reference sequence). The CDR3 totals 21 residues.

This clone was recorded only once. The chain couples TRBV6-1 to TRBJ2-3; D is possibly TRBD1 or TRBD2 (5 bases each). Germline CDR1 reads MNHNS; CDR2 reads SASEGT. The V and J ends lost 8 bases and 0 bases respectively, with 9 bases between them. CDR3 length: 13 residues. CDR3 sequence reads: CASGGSSTDTQYF. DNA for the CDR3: TGTGCCAGCGGGGGATCTAGCACAGATACGCAGTATTTT.

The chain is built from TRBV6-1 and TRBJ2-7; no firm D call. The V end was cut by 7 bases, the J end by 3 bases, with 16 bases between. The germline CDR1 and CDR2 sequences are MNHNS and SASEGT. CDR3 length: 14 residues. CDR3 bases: TGTGCCAGCAAGATGGGTCGCGAACGCTACGAGCAGTACTTC. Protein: CASKMGRERYEQYF.

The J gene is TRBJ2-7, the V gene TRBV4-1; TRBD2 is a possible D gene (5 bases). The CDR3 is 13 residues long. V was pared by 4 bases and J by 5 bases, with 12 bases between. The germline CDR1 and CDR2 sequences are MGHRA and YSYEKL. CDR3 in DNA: TGCGCCAGCAGCCTCATCATGAGGGACGAGCAGTACTTC. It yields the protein CASSLIMRDEQYF.

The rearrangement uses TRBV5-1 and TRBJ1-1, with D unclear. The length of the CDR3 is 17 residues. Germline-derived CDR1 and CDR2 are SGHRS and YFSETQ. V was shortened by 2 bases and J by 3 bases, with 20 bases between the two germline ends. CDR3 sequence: CASSLSPTVGRDTEAFF. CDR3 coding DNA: TGCGCCAGCAGCTTATCCCCTACGGTTGGACGGGACACTGAAGCTTTCTTT.

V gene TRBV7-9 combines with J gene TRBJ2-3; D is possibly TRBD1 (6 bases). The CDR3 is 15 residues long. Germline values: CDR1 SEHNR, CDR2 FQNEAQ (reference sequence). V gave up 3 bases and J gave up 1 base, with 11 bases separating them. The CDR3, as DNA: TGTGCCAGCAGCTTTGGAACAGGGCGCACAGATACGCAGTATTTT. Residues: CASSFGTGRTDTQYF. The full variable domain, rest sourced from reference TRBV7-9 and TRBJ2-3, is DTGVSQNPRHKITKRGQNVTFRCDPISEHNRLYWYRQTLGQGPEFLTYFQNEAQLEKSRLLSDRFSAERPKGSFSTLEIQRTEQGDSAMYLCASSFGTGRTDTQYFGPGTRLTVL.

The CDR3 sequence: CASSLAGVQETQYF. As DNA, the CDR3 is TGTGCCAGCAGCTTAGCTGGAGTCCAAGAGACCCAGTACTTC. This chain uses TRBV7-8 with TRBJ2-5; D gene ambiguous. Germline V lookup: CDR1 SGHVS, CDR2 FQNEAQ. With 0 bases removed from V and 1 base from J, the gap between germline ends came to 6 bases. This CDR3 is built from 14 residues.

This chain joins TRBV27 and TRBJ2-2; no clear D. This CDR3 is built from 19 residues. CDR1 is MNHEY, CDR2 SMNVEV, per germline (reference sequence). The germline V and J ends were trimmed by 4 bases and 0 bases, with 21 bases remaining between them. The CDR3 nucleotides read TGTGCCAGCAGTTCACTCCGACCTAGGGCGTTCGCGAACACCGGGGAGCTGTTTTTT. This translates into CASSSLRPRAFANTGELFF.

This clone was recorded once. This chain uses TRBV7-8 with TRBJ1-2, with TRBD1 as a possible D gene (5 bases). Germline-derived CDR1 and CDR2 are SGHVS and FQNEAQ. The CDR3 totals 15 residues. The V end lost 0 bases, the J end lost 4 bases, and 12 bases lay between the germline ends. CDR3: CASSLARGPTYGYTF. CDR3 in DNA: TGTGCCAGCAGCTTAGCCCGGGGCCCAACCTATGGCTACACCTTC.

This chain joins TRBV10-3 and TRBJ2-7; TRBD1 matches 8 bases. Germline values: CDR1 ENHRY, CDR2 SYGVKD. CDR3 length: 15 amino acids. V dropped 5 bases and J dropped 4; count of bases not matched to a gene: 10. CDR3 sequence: CAISRQGQSGYEQYF. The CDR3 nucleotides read TGTGCCATCAGTAGACAGGGGCAATCAGGATACGAGCAGTACTTC.

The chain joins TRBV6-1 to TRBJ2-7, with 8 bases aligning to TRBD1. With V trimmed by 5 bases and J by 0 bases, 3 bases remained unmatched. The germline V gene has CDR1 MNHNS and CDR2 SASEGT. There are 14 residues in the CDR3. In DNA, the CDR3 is TGTGCCAGCAGTTCCGGGACAGGCTCCTACGAGCAGTACTTC. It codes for CASSSGTGSYEQYF.

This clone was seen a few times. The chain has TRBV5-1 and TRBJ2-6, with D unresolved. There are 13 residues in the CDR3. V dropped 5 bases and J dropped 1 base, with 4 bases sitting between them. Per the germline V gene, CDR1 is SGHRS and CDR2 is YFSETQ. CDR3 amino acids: CASRESGANVLTF. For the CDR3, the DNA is TGCGCCAGCAGGGAATCTGGGGCCAACGTCCTGACTTTC.

The CDR3 nucleotides are TGTGCCAGCAGCCCCGCCTGGGAGCAGTTCTTC. This gives the protein CASSPAWEQFF. The gene calls are TRBV7-9 and TRBJ2-1, with D unclear. V was pared by 5 bases and J by 10 bases, with 9 bases between. The CDR3 totals 11 residues. CDR1 and CDR2 from the germline V gene are SEHNR and FQNEAQ (reference sequence).

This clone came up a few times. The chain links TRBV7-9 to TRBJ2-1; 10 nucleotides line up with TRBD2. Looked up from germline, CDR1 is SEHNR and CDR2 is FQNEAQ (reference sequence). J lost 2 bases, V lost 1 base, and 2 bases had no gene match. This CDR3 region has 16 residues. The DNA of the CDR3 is TGTGCCAGCAGCTTAGGGAGCGGGGGGGCCTACAATGAGCAGTTCTTC. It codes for CASSLGSGGAYNEQFF.